These T cell receptor beta chains were read from a single sample in a study of blood T cell repertoires in COVID-19. The assay was immunoSEQ multiplex PCR, and TCRdb's table has in-frame clones only and misses some. The profile shows 350,000 to 500,000 clones, roughly 88% of them singletons. The sample consisted of PBMCs or T cells enriched from blood (not recorded which). The receptor set was obtained from a young woman who had been exposed to COVID-19. Both conserved end residues are part of each CDR3. A D gene is named only where the DNA matches it firmly. Size is omitted from some rows. Given values are once, few, many or a class for expanded clones.

d_gene: -
j_gene: TRBJ2-7
v_gene: TRBV15
abundance: -
CDR3nt: TGTGCCACCAGCAGAGGGACTGACAACCCCTACGAGCAGTACTTC
CDR3aa: CATSRGTDNPYEQYF

d_gene: -
j_gene: TRBJ1-1
v_gene: TRBV28
abundance: once
CDR3nt: TGTGCCAGCAGGACTGCGCACACTGAAGCTTTCTTT
CDR3aa: CASRTAHTEAFF

d_gene: -
j_gene: TRBJ1-5
v_gene: TRBV3-1/TRBV3-2
abundance: once
CDR3nt: TGTGCCAGCAGCCAAGCCAGGTCGGGGGATCAGCCCCAGCATTTT
CDR3aa: CASSQARSGDQPQHF

d_gene: TRBD1
j_gene: TRBJ1-2
v_gene: TRBV3-1/TRBV3-2
abundance: -
CDR3nt: TGTGCCAGCAGCCAGTCGACAGGGGATGGCTACACCTTC
CDR3aa: CASSQSTGDGYTF

d_gene: -
j_gene: TRBJ1-5
v_gene: TRBV25-1
abundance: few
CDR3nt: TGTGCCAGCACCCCTAAGGGGTCGCAGCCCCAGCATTTT
CDR3aa: CASTPKGSQPQHF

d_gene: -
j_gene: TRBJ2-2
v_gene: TRBV6-6
abundance: few
CDR3nt: TGTGCCAGCGTGCCCGGGCGGGACACCGGGGAGCTGTTTTTT
CDR3aa: CASVPGRDTGELFF

d_gene: -
j_gene: TRBJ1-2
v_gene: TRBV5-8
abundance: -
CDR3nt: TGTGCCAGCAGCTTGTTGACAGGATATAACTATGGCTACACCTTC
CDR3aa: CASSLLTGYNYGYTF

d_gene: -
j_gene: TRBJ1-5
v_gene: TRBV6-1
abundance: -
CDR3nt: TGTGCCAGCAGTGAGCAGGGTGCTGCAGGAAATCAGCCCCAGCATTTT
CDR3aa: CASSEQGAAGNQPQHF

d_gene: TRBD1
j_gene: TRBJ1-3
v_gene: TRBV29-1
abundance: -
CDR3nt: TGCAGCGTTGAATTGACAGGGTCGGGAAACACCATATATTTT
CDR3aa: CSVELTGSGNTIYF

d_gene: -
j_gene: TRBJ2-7
v_gene: TRBV27
abundance: -
CDR3nt: TGTGCCAGCAGTCTGCCGCGGCGGCCCTACGAGCAGTACTTC
CDR3aa: CASSLPRRPYEQYF

d_gene: -
j_gene: TRBJ2-1
v_gene: TRBV28
abundance: -
CDR3nt: TGTGCCAGCAGTTGGTCAGGAGGCGGCTCCTACAATGAGCAGTTCTTC
CDR3aa: CASSWSGGGSYNEQFF

d_gene: TRBD1
j_gene: TRBJ2-5
v_gene: TRBV3-1/TRBV3-2
abundance: -
CDR3nt: TGTGCCAGCAGCCTGAGGACAGGGGGAGGTGGAGAGACCCAGTACTTC
CDR3aa: CASSLRTGGGGETQYF

d_gene: TRBD2
j_gene: TRBJ2-5
v_gene: TRBV5-1
abundance: -
CDR3nt: TGCGCCAGCAGCTTGCGGCTAGCGGGAGGCGAGACCCAGTACTTC
CDR3aa: CASSLRLAGGETQYF

d_gene: -
j_gene: TRBJ1-1
v_gene: TRBV4-1
abundance: -
CDR3nt: TGCGCCAGCAGCCAAGGGGGCGGACTGAACACTGAAGCTTTCTTT
CDR3aa: CASSQGGGLNTEAFF